A selection of T cell receptor beta chains follows, all from one sample in a study of CD8 T cells in Susac syndrome. TCRdb itself ran the immunoSEQ multiplex PCR reads through MiXCR, one entry per CDR3 protein. This sample has over 200,000 distinct CDR3 sequences; approximately 95% occur once, and the top ten carry approximately 0.082%. Sequences were obtained from CD4+ T cells from PBMCs. Receptor source: a human donor with multiple sclerosis. The CDR3 runs from the conserved cysteine through the conserved F or W. The D gene is left open where the match is weak. Expanded clones get a size class; other rows say once, few or many, or leave the size out.

j_call v_call clone_size d_call cdr3_aa cdr3_nt
TRBJ2-7 TRBV6-5 NA NA CASSYQYETDYSYEQYF TGTGCCAGCAGTTACCAATACGAGACCGATTACTCCTACGAGCAGTACTTC
TRBJ2-5 TRBV5-1 once TRBD2 CASSSLAGGTQETQYF TGCGCCAGCAGCTCACTAGCGGGGGGGACCCAAGAGACCCAGTACTTC
TRBJ2-3 TRBV6-5 NA NA CASRAPGRGDTQYF TGTGCCAGCAGAGCCCCCGGTCGAGGAGATACGCAGTATTTT
TRBJ2-6 TRBV3-1 NA NA CASSPLRSGANVLTF TGTGCCAGCAGCCCCCTCCGCTCTGGGGCCAACGTCCTGACTTTC
TRBJ1-1 TRBV6-6 NA TRBD1 CASSPQGQIGFF TGTGCCAGCAGCCCCCAGGGACAGATAGGTTTCTTT
TRBJ1-5 TRBV4-2 NA NA CASSQDLDGAYQPQHF TGTGCCAGCAGCCAAGACCTTGACGGGGCTTATCAGCCCCAGCATTTT
TRBJ1-2 TRBV20-1 NA NA CSAPRTVGRQATYGYTF TGCAGTGCTCCAAGAACCGTAGGGAGACAGGCTACCTATGGCTACACCTTC
TRBJ2-4 TRBV29-1 NA TRBD1 CSVVTLDRAVHYGKNIQYF TGCAGCGTTGTCACGTTGGACAGGGCTGTCCATTACGGCAAAAACATTCAGTACTTC
TRBJ2-7 TRBV5-8 NA NA CASSLLAEQYF TGTGCCAGCAGCTTGCTGGCGGAGCAGTACTTC
TRBJ1-5 TRBV6-6 NA NA CASSWEGQGIEPQHF TGTGCCAGCAGTTGGGAGGGGCAGGGGATTGAGCCCCAGCATTTT
TRBJ2-3 TRBV18 NA TRBD2 CASSPGLARDTQYF TGTGCCAGCTCACCCGGACTAGCTCGAGATACGCAGTATTTT
TRBJ1-6 TRBV30 NA NA CAWSGVGNSPLHF TGTGCCTGGAGTGGAGTTGGTAATTCACCCCTCCACTTT
TRBJ2-7 TRBV29-1 NA TRBD2 CSAHSGGTTYEQYF TGCAGCGCCCATAGCGGGGGGACAACCTACGAGCAGTACTTC
TRBJ1-6 TRBV6-6 NA TRBD1 CASSQQGSNSPLHF TGTGCCAGCAGTCAACAGGGGTCTAATTCACCCCTCCACTTT
TRBJ2-1 TRBV30 NA TRBD1 CAWSVRRTGHAEQFF TGTGCCTGGAGTGTACGTAGGACAGGGCACGCTGAGCAGTTCTTC
TRBJ1-2 TRBV27 NA NA CASSPHRDPDNYGYTF TGTGCCAGCAGTCCACATCGAGACCCCGATAACTATGGCTACACCTTC
TRBJ2-7 TRBV12-3/TRBV12-4 NA TRBD2 CASSLRVGSGDSYEQYF TGTGCCAGCAGTTTAAGGGTCGGGAGCGGGGACTCCTACGAGCAGTACTTC
TRBJ2-1 TRBV12-3/TRBV12-4 NA TRBD2 CASSSPGLVFYNEQFF TGTGCCAGCAGTTCTCCGGGACTAGTATTCTACAATGAGCAGTTCTTC
TRBJ1-1 TRBV7-2 NA NA CASNLRASNTEAFF TGTGCCAGCAACCTGAGAGCGTCGAACACTGAAGCTTTCTTT
TRBJ1-6 TRBV30 NA TRBD1 CAWKMTGAVNSPLHF TGTGCCTGGAAAATGACAGGGGCTGTTAATTCACCCCTCCACTTT
TRBJ2-5 TRBV7-6 NA NA CASSPSLGETQYF TGTGCCAGCAGCCCCTCCCTAGGGGAGACCCAGTACTTC
TRBJ2-6 TRBV29-1 NA NA CSVTSDSGANVLTF TGCAGCGTTACTTCGGACTCTGGGGCCAACGTCCTGACTTTC
TRBJ2-1 TRBV30 NA TRBD2 CAWGQRGGRNEQFF TGTGCCTGGGGACAGCGGGGGGGCCGTAATGAGCAGTTCTTC
TRBJ1-2 TRBV6-5 NA NA CASSHPFLGYTF TGTGCCAGCAGCCACCCATTTCTCGGCTACACCTTC
TRBJ1-5 TRBV20-1 NA NA CSARNSPELPNQPQHF TGCAGTGCTAGAAATTCCCCCGAATTACCAAATCAGCCCCAGCATTTT
TRBJ2-1 TRBV29-1 NA NA CSVGRAGVEHEQFF TGCAGCGTTGGTCGCGCAGGGGTTGAGCATGAGCAGTTCTTC
TRBJ1-1 TRBV29-1 NA TRBD1 CSAGQGDETEAFF TGCAGCGCCGGACAGGGGGATGAAACTGAAGCTTTCTTT
TRBJ1-1 TRBV3-1 NA NA CASSQDVGLEAFF TGTGCCAGCAGCCAAGATGTGGGACTGGAGGCTTTCTTT
TRBJ2-3 TRBV12-3/TRBV12-4 NA NA CASSFGVRVRGDTQYF TGTGCCAGCAGTTTCGGGGTCAGGGTTCGAGGAGATACGCAGTATTTT
TRBJ2-3 TRBV29-1 NA NA CSVEAPPELRFGTQYF TGCAGCGTTGAAGCCCCCCCAGAGTTGAGGTTCGGTACGCAGTATTTT
TRBJ2-1 TRBV30 NA TRBD2 CAWSVGTSGYNEQFF TGTGCCTGGAGCGTCGGGACTAGCGGCTACAATGAGCAGTTCTTC
TRBJ1-5 TRBV2 once TRBD1 CAGGQGRNNQPQHF TGTGCCGGGGGACAGGGGCGAAACAATCAGCCCCAGCATTTT
TRBJ2-3 TRBV7-9 NA NA CASSPSTGTDTQYF TGTGCCAGCAGCCCCTCGACGGGCACAGATACGCAGTATTTT